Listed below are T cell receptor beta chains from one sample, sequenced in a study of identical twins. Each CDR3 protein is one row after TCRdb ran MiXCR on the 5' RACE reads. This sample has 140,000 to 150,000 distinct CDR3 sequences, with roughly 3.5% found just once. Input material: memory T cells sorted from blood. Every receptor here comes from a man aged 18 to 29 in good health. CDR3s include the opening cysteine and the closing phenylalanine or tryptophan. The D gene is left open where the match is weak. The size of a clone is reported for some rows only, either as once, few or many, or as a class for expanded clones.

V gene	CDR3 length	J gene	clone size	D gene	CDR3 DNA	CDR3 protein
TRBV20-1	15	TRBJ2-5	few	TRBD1	TGCAGTGCTACAGACAGGGGAGTAGGGCAAGAGACCCAGTACTTC	CSATDRGVGQETQYF
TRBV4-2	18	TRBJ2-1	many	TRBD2	TGTGCCAGCAGCCTCCCCAACGGGGGTAGCGGGACCTACAATGAGCAGTTCTTC	CASSLPNGGSGTYNEQFF
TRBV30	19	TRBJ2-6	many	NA	TGTGCCTGGAGCAGATCGGGACGGACAATCCTCTCTGGGGCCAACGTCCTGACTTTC	CAWSRSGRTILSGANVLTF
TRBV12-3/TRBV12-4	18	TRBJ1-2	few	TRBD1	TGTGCCAGCAGGAGAAGGCGGGGGGACAGGGCCTTAAGCTATGGCTACACCTTC	CASRRRRGDRALSYGYTF
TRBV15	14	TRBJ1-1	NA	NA	TGTGCCACGACATTAGGACAGTGGGACACTGAAGCTTTCTTT	CATTLGQWDTEAFF
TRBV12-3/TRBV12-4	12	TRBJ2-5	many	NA	TGTGCCAGCAGTTGGGGCCAAGAGACCCAGTACTTC	CASSWGQETQYF
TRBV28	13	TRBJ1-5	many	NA	TGTGCCGGGGGGAGTTATAGCAATCAGCCCCAGCATTTT	CAGGSYSNQPQHF
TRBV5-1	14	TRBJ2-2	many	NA	TGCGCCAGCAGCTGGACCCAAAGGACCGGGGAGCTGTTTTTT	CASSWTQRTGELFF
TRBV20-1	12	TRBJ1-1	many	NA	TGCAGTGCTAGACAGGGGAGGGATGAAGCTTTCTTT	CSARQGRDEAFF
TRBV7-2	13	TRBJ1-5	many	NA	TGTGCCAGCAGCTTAATAGACAATCAGCCCCAGCATTTT	CASSLIDNQPQHF
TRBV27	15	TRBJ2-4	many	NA	TGTGCCAGCAGTATTACGTTCTGGACGAGGAACATTCAGTACTTC	CASSITFWTRNIQYF
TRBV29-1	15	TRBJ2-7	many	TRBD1	TGCAGCGTTGATCGACAGGGGAATGGCAACTACGAGCAGTACTTC	CSVDRQGNGNYEQYF
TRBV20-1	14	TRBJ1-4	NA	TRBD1	TGCAGTGCTAGGGGGACAGGCTCGGGTGAAAAACTGTTTTTT	CSARGTGSGEKLFF
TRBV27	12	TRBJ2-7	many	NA	TGTGCCAGCCCAGCGGAATACTACGAGCAGTACTTC	CASPAEYYEQYF
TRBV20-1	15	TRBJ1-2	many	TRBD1	TGCAGTGCTAGTGGGACAGTCCTTTCGGATGATGGCTACACCTTC	CSASGTVLSDDGYTF
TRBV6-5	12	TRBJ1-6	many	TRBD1	TGTGCCAGCGGACAGGGAAATTCACCCCTCCACTTT	CASGQGNSPLHF
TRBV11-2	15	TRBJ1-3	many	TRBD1	TGTGCCAGCAGCTTACAGGGGGCGCCTGGAAACACCATATATTTT	CASSLQGAPGNTIYF
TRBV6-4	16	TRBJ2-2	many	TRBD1	TGTGCCAGCAGTGAACTCGGACAGGGGAACACCGGGGAGCTGTTTTTT	CASSELGQGNTGELFF
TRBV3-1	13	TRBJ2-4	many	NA	TGTGCCAGCAGCGGGCTAGCCAAAAACATTCAGTACTTC	CASSGLAKNIQYF
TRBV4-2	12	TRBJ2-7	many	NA	TGTGCCAGCAGCCAAGGCCAGAACGAGCAGTACTTC	CASSQGQNEQYF
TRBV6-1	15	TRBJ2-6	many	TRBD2	TGTGCCAGCAGGGGGGGGGAGGCTGGGGCCAACGTCCTGACTTTC	CASRGGEAGANVLTF
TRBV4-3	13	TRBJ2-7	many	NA	TGCGCCAGCAGCCAAAGGGTTTCTTACGAGCAGTACTTC	CASSQRVSYEQYF
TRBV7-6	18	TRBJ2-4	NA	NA	TGTGCCAGCAGCTTAGGTCGGGCGCGTGGGGAAGCCAAAAACATTCAGTACTTC	CASSLGRARGEAKNIQYF
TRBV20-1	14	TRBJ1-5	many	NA	TGCAGTGCTAGTGCGGACGGAAGCAATCAGCCCCAGCATTTT	CSASADGSNQPQHF
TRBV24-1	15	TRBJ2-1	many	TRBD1	TGTGCCACCAGTGACCAACTAACAGGGGACAATGAGCAGTTCTTC	CATSDQLTGDNEQFF
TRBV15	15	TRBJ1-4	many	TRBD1	TGTGCCACCAGCAGAAGACAGGGTGGGAATGAAAAACTGTTTTTT	CATSRRQGGNEKLFF
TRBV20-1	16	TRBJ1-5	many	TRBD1	TGCAGTGCTAGGGACCCAAGACAGGGCTTGTATCAGCCCCAGCATTTT	CSARDPRQGLYQPQHF
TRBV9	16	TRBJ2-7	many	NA	TGTGCCAGCAGCGTAGTGTTAGGCGTCTGGGCCTACGAGCAGTACTTC	CASSVVLGVWAYEQYF
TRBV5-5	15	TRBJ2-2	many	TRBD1	TGTGCCAGCAGCCGGGGGCGGACAGGGATCGGGGAGCTGTTTTTT	CASSRGRTGIGELFF
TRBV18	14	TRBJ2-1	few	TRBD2	TGTGCCAGCTCACCGTCGGGGGGTTCGAATGAGCAGTTCTTC	CASSPSGGSNEQFF
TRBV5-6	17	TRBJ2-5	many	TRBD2	TGTGCCAGCAGCTGGGGACCCGGAGAGCGGGAGAGAGAGACCCAGTACTTC	CASSWGPGERERETQYF
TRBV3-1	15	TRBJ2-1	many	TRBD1	TGTGCCAGCAGCCCTCGACAGGGGAGCAGCGATGAGCAGTTCTTC	CASSPRQGSSDEQFF
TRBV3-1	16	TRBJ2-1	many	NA	TGTGCCAGCAGCCATGTTGGGATTACCCTTAACAATGAGCAGTTCTTC	CASSHVGITLNNEQFF
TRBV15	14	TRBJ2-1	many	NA	TGTGCCACCAGCAAACGGAAGAGCTACAATGAGCAGTTCTTC	CATSKRKSYNEQFF